These 31 T cell receptor beta chains were sequenced from one sample in a study of OX40 agonist ivuxolimab in advanced cancers. Clones were read by immunoSEQ multiplex PCR, and TCRdb kept only the in-frame ones, dropping some. This table holds 65,000 to 75,000 clones, about 81% found once. The material was CD4+ or CD8+ T cells sorted from blood, obtained in a trial of the OX40 agonist ivuxolimab. These receptors came from an adult with an advanced solid tumor such as melanoma, head and neck, liver or kidney cancer.

This clone has just one count. The chain recombines TRBV6-5 with TRBJ2-5; D gene ambiguous. The CDR3 consists of 11 residues. CDR1 and CDR2 (germline): MNHEY, SVGAGI. The V gene lost 2 bases and the J gene lost 4 bases, with 2 bases spanning the gap. CDR3 DNA sequence: TGTGCCAGCAGTTACGGAGAGACCCAGTACTTC. Protein product: CASSYGETQYF.

V usage is TRBV6-6 and J usage is TRBJ1-5; a weak D match, TRBD1 (5 bases). CDR1 and CDR2 (germline): MNHNY, SVGAGI (reference sequence). The CDR3 is 14 amino acids. The V end was cut by 7 bases, the J end by 7 bases, with 17 bases between. The CDR3 sequence: CASTEPGGGQPQHF. As DNA, the CDR3 is TGTGCCAGCACCGAACCCGGGGGGGGGCAGCCCCAGCATTTT.

V gene TRBV19 combines with J gene TRBJ1-2; D uncertain. The CDR3 loop spans 14 amino acids. The germline V gene has CDR1 LNHDA and CDR2 SQIVND (reference sequence). The germline V and J ends were trimmed by 7 bases and 0 bases, with 12 bases remaining between them. The CDR3 DNA reads as TGTGCCAGTAACTCCGGGCCAGCTAACTATGGCTACACCTTC. As protein: CASNSGPANYGYTF.

V gene TRBV5-1 combines with J gene TRBJ2-2; D ambiguous. Germline V gene lookup returns CDR1 SGHRS and CDR2 YFSETQ. V gave up 0 bases and J gave up 3 bases, with 12 bases separating them. CDR3 length equals 16 residues. The CDR3 sequence is CASSLDSGLHTGELFF. The CDR3 DNA reads as TGCGCCAGCAGCTTGGATTCCGGTTTGCACACCGGGGAGCTGTTTTTT.

This sequence joins TRBV7-9 and TRBJ2-5, with no clear D. Deletions cut 3 bases from V and 5 bases from J, with 16 bases between. The CDR3 is 15 amino acids. The germline V gene has CDR1 SEHNR and CDR2 FQNEAQ (reference sequence). CDR3 nucleotides: TGTGCCAGCAGCTTGCAAAATTCAGAAAGTGAGACCCAGTACTTC. Encoded protein: CASSLQNSESETQYF.

J is TRBJ1-2 and V is TRBV19; TRBD1 matches at 10 bases. This CDR3 spans 16 amino acids. Unmatched junction bases numbered 9, after V lost 4 bases and J lost 4 bases. The germline V gene has CDR1 LNHDA and CDR2 SQIVND (reference sequence). CDR3 in DNA: TGTGCCAGTAGTAGGGACAGGGGCGCGATCAGCTATGGCTACACCTTC. It codes for CASSRDRGAISYGYTF.

The chain combines TRBV19 with TRBJ2-3; D is tentatively TRBD1 or TRBD2 (5 bases each). The germline V gene has CDR1 LNHDA and CDR2 SQIVND (reference sequence). V lost 3 bases and J lost 2, with 9 bases in between. The CDR3 has 14 amino acids. CDR3 protein: CASSMGRITDTQYF. In nucleotides, the CDR3 is TGTGCCAGTAGTATGGGACGGATCACAGATACGCAGTATTTT.

V gene TRBV7-8 combines with J gene TRBJ2-1, with no clear D. CDR3 length: 11 residues. Germline V gives CDR1 SGHVS, CDR2 FQNEAQ. Trimming cost V 3 bases and J 6 bases, with 3 bases left between them. CDR3 DNA sequence: TGTGCCAGCAGCTTCTTCAATGAGCAGTTCTTC. Its translation: CASSFFNEQFF. Based on the CDR3 plus reference TRBV7-8 and TRBJ2-1, the full variable domain is GAGVSQSPRYKVAKRGQDVALRCDPISGHVSLFWYQQALGQGPEFLTYFQNEAQLDKSGLPSDRFFAERPEGSVSTLKIQRTQQEDSAVYLCASSFFNEQFFGPGTRLTVL.

The CDR3 spells CASSLIGEQGRSTEAFF. The CDR3, as DNA: TGTGCCAGCAGTTTGATTGGGGAACAGGGACGAAGTACTGAAGCTTTCTTT. This chain joins TRBV13 and TRBJ1-1, with D maybe TRBD1 (6 bases). CDR1 is PRHDT and CDR2 is FYEKMQ in the germline V gene (reference sequence). This CDR3 comprises 17 residues. The germline V and J ends were trimmed by 6 bases and 5 bases, with 25 bases remaining between them. Supplemented by reference TRBV13 and TRBJ1-1, the full variable domain reads AAGVIQSPRHLIKEKRETATLKCYPIPRHDTVYWYQQGPGQDPQFLISFYEKMQSDKGSIPDRFSAQQFSDYHSELNMSSLELGDSALYFCASSLIGEQGRSTEAFFGQGTRLTVV.

This chain's CDR3 is CASSLSRRVGSYNEQFF. CDR3 sequence (DNA): TGTGCCAGCAGTTTATCGCGCAGGGTTGGTTCCTACAATGAGCAGTTCTTC. The chain combines TRBV27 with TRBJ2-1, with a possible D match to TRBD1 (5 bases). Germline V gene lookup returns CDR1 MNHEY and CDR2 SMNVEV (reference sequence). V was trimmed by 0 bases and J by 1 base, leaving 13 bases between them. CDR3 length: 17 amino acids.

This rearrangement joins TRBV18 to TRBJ2-2, with TRBD2 as a possible D gene (6 bases). Germline V CDR1 and CDR2: KGHSH, LQKENI. CDR3 length equals 15 residues. V dropped 10 bases and J dropped 4 bases, with 19 bases sitting between them. CDR3 sequence (DNA): TGTGCCACCCAAGCCTGGGACTCGTCCACCGGGGAGCTGTTTTTT. Translation gives CATQAWDSSTGELFF.

This rearrangement joins TRBV9 to TRBJ1-5, with D perhaps matching TRBD1 (5 bases). The V gene lost 7 bases and the J gene lost 7 bases, with 18 bases spanning the gap. The germline gives CDR1 SGDLS, CDR2 YYNGEE. This CDR3 region has 14 residues. CDR3 coding DNA: TGTGCCAGCGGGACGACAGTCCATGGGCAGCCCCAGCATTTT. Translating gives CASGTTVHGQPQHF. The whole variable domain, filled in from reference TRBV9 and TRBJ1-5, reads DSGVTQTPKHLITATGQRVTLRCSPRSGDLSVYWYQQSLDQGLQFLIQYYNGEERAKGNILERFSAQQFPDLHSELNLSSLELGDSALYFCASGTTVHGQPQHFGDGTRLSIL.

J is TRBJ2-5 and V is TRBV28; no firm D call. V shed 5 bases and J shed 0 bases, with 7 bases lying between them. Germline V lookup: CDR1 MDHEN, CDR2 SYDVKM. CDR3 length: 13 amino acids. In DNA form, the CDR3 reads TGTGCCAGCAGTGAGGAGTACCAAGAGACCCAGTACTTC. This encodes CASSEEYQETQYF.

CDR3 sequence reads: CASSLAGTINYGYTF. Here the CDR3 DNA reads TGTGCCAGCAGCTTGGCCGGGACAATTAACTATGGCTACACCTTC. The V gene is TRBV5-5, the J gene TRBJ1-2; the D gene is possibly TRBD1 (6 bases). The germline V gene encodes CDR1 SGHKS and CDR2 YYEKEE (reference sequence). Trimming removed 0 bases at V and 1 base at J, with 10 bases between. There are 15 residues in the CDR3.

This clone was observed a handful of times. The gene calls are TRBV7-9 and TRBJ1-1; the match to TRBD1 covers 9 bases. Germline CDR1 is SEHNR and CDR2 is FQNEAQ (reference sequence). J lost 9 bases, V lost 3 bases, and 11 bases had no gene match. The CDR3 loop spans 15 amino acids. CDR3 nucleotide sequence: TGTGCCAGCAGCTTGGAAGGGACAGGGATGTTTAAAGCTTTCTTT. Protein sequence: CASSLEGTGMFKAFF.

The rearrangement links TRBV7-8 to TRBJ2-7, with TRBD1 matching over 8 bases. This CDR3 is built from 15 residues. V lost 5 bases to trimming and J lost 2 bases; unmatched junction nucleotides: 8. Germline V lookup: CDR1 SGHVS, CDR2 FQNEAQ. CDR3 bases: TGTGCCAGCAGCGAACGGGAACAGGGGGCCTACGAGCAGTACTTC. Protein product: CASSEREQGAYEQYF. The complete variable domain, with remaining parts taken from reference TRBV7-8 and TRBJ2-7, reads GAGVSQSPRYKVAKRGQDVALRCDPISGHVSLFWYQQALGQGPEFLTYFQNEAQLDKSGLPSDRFFAERPEGSVSTLKIQRTQQEDSAVYLCASSEREQGAYEQYFGPGTRLTVT.

This chain connects TRBV28 to TRBJ2-7; tentative D call: TRBD2 (6 bases). Germline V gene data show CDR1 as MDHEN and CDR2 as SYDVKM. V dropped 10 bases and J dropped 2 bases, with 12 bases sitting between them. This CDR3 has 12 amino acids. The CDR3 region has the DNA TGTGCCACCTCTAGCGAACCCTACGAGCAGTACTTC. It codes for CATSSEPYEQYF.

CDR3 protein: CASSFLQGYSAKLFF. The CDR3 DNA is TGTGCCAGCAGTTTCCTACAGGGATATTCGGCAAAACTGTTTTTT. The V gene is TRBV28, the J gene TRBJ1-4, with D perhaps TRBD1 (6 bases). Germline V gene sequence: CDR1 MDHEN, CDR2 SYDVKM. V was pared by 3 bases and J by 10 bases, with 18 bases between. The CDR3 runs 15 residues. Complete variable domain (other parts from reference TRBV28 and TRBJ1-4): DVKVTQSSRYLVKRTGEKVFLECVQDMDHENMFWYRQDPGLGLRLIYFSYDVKMKEKGDIPEGYSVSREKKERFSLILESASTNQTSMYLCASSFLQGYSAKLFFGSGTQLSVL.

V gene TRBV18 combines with J gene TRBJ1-2, with TRBD1 as a possible D gene (5 bases). The CDR3 contains 16 residues. Germline values: CDR1 KGHSH, CDR2 LQKENI. The V end lost 6 bases, the J end lost 0 bases, and 17 bases lay between the germline ends. CDR3 sequence reads: CASSTGVREANYGYTF. CDR3 DNA: TGTGCCAGCTCCACCGGGGTCAGGGAAGCTAACTATGGCTACACCTTC.

This clone was counted a single time. The chain is built from TRBV28 and TRBJ1-5, with D unclear. The CDR3 totals 14 residues. The germline gives CDR1 MDHEN, CDR2 SYDVKM. V shed 7 bases and J shed 4 bases, with 14 bases lying between them. CDR3 amino acids: CASKPGNGNQPQHF. CDR3 sequence (DNA): TGTGCCAGCAAACCGGGGAACGGTAATCAGCCCCAGCATTTT.

The chain uses TRBV15 and TRBJ1-2; D uncertain. V was cut by 0 bases and J by 4 bases, with 6 bases left in between. Germline V CDR1 and CDR2: LNHNV, YYDKDF (reference sequence). The CDR3 is 13 residues long. CDR3 sequence reads: CATSRDPRYGYTF. CDR3 DNA sequence: TGTGCCACCAGCAGAGATCCGCGCTATGGCTACACCTTC.

The V and J genes are TRBV6-9 and TRBJ1-1; 9 positions match TRBD1. Trimming cost V 6 bases and J 3 bases; bases outside gene matches: 14. CDR3 size: 17 residues. CDR1 MNHGY and CDR2 SVAAGI come from the germline V gene. CDR3 sequence (DNA): TGTGCCAGCAGACAACCAGCGGGACAGGGCGTTTACACTGAAGCTTTCTTT. Protein product: CASRQPAGQGVYTEAFF.

The chain is built from TRBV6-1 and TRBJ2-1, with 7 bases lining up with TRBD2. The germline V gene encodes CDR1 MNHNS and CDR2 SASEGT. Unmatched junction bases numbered 8, after V lost 4 bases and J lost 11 bases. There are 13 residues in the CDR3. The DNA of the CDR3 is TGTGCCAGCAGTGGCAAGGCGGGAGTGAAGCAGTTCTTC. Translated: CASSGKAGVKQFF.

The chain combines TRBV28 with TRBJ1-3; the match to TRBD1 covers 8 bases. Germline CDR1 is MDHEN and CDR2 is SYDVKM. Trimming took 5 bases from V and 2 from J; bases not matched to a gene: 5. This CDR3 contains 15 residues. The CDR3 coding sequence is TGTGCCAGCAGTATACAGGGGGGTACTGGAAACACCATATATTTT. This encodes CASSIQGGTGNTIYF.

The chain's CDR3 is CASSLQGNYGYTF. Written as DNA, the CDR3 is TGTGCCAGCAGCCTACAGGGGAACTATGGCTACACCTTC. The V call is TRBV6-5, the J call TRBJ1-2, with 7 bases that match TRBD1. V was clipped by 6 bases and J by 2 bases; unmatched bases: 3. CDR1 is MNHEY, CDR2 SVGAGI, per germline. The CDR3 covers 13 residues.

This rearrangement joins TRBV6-5 to TRBJ2-1; a weak D match, TRBD2 (6 bases). CDR1 and CDR2 (germline): MNHEY, SVGAGI. Between the trimmed V and J ends, which lost 2 bases and 11 bases, there was a span of 13 bases. This CDR3 comprises 13 residues. The CDR3 loop reads CASSYDSGSQQFF. CDR3 bases: TGTGCCAGCAGTTACGACTCCGGGAGCCAGCAGTTCTTC.

V is TRBV28 and J is TRBJ1-2; D is unclear. CDR3 size: 15 residues. From germline, CDR1 is MDHEN and CDR2 SYDVKM. Trimming took 1 base from V and 0 from J, leaving 9 bases between them. CDR3 bases: TGTGCCAGCAGTTTATATCTGGGAGCTAACTATGGCTACACCTTC. As protein: CASSLYLGANYGYTF.

The CDR3 loop is CASSLSTTRDTQYF. CDR3 nucleotides: TGTGCCAGCAGCTTATCAACCACAAGAGATACGCAGTATTTT. The J gene is TRBJ2-3, the V gene TRBV7-9; D call uncertain. This CDR3 comprises 14 residues. Germline CDR1 reads SEHNR; CDR2 reads FQNEAQ (reference sequence). Trimming stripped 2 bases from V and 5 bases from J, with 11 bases between.

The chain recombines TRBV28 with TRBJ2-5; 11 positions match TRBD1. CDR1 and CDR2 (germline): MDHEN, SYDVKM. With V trimmed by 6 bases and J by 1 base, 7 bases remained unmatched. The CDR3 totals 16 residues. Written as DNA, the CDR3 is TGTGCCAGCAGCTATGGGACAGGGGGTCTCCAAGAGACCCAGTACTTC. Translation: CASSYGTGGLQETQYF. The full variable domain, with the rest looked up from reference TRBV28 and TRBJ2-5, is DVKVTQSSRYLVKRTGEKVFLECVQDMDHENMFWYRQDPGLGLRLIYFSYDVKMKEKGDIPEGYSVSREKKERFSLILESASTNQTSMYLCASSYGTGGLQETQYFGPGTRLLVL.

V and J are TRBV2 and TRBJ2-7; 14 bases are shared with TRBD2. The V segment lost 6 bases and the J segment 0 bases; nucleotides outside the gene matches: 7. Germline lookup yields CDR1 SNHLY and CDR2 FYNNEI. The CDR3 contains 17 residues. CDR3 sequence: CASSRLAGGHTSYEQYV. The CDR3, as DNA: TGTGCCAGCAGCCGACTAGCGGGGGGGCACACCTCCTACGAGCAGTACGTC.

The chain combines TRBV18 with TRBJ1-2; 10 positions agree with TRBD1. After removal of 6 bases from V and 2 bases from J, the junction contained 6 bases not matched to a gene. The CDR3 is 15 residues long. CDR1 is KGHSH and CDR2 is LQKENI in the germline V gene. The CDR3 loop is CASSRDRGDNYGYTF. DNA for the CDR3: TGTGCCAGCTCCCGGGACAGGGGCGACAACTATGGCTACACCTTC.